Listed below are T cell receptor beta chains from one sample, sequenced in a study of technical replicates of blood from several donors. The protocol was immunoSEQ multiplex PCR, while the TCRdb copy is restricted to in-frame clones and leaves out a portion. The sample yields about 81,000 clones, under 97% seen once. Sequencing input: T cells isolated from PBMCs. The receptor set was obtained from a human donor in good health. Both conserved end residues are part of each CDR3. Fields, in order: V gene, clone size, J gene, D gene, CDR3 DNA, CDR3 protein. D genes are given only for firm matches. The size entry is marked missing in some rows and otherwise reads once, few, many or a size class.

v_gene: TRBV14; abundance: NA; j_gene: TRBJ2-7; d_gene: TRBD2; CDR3nt: TGTGCCAGCAGCAGAGCGGGAGCAAGCGAGCAGTACTTC; CDR3aa: CASSRAGASEQYF
v_gene: TRBV14; abundance: NA; j_gene: TRBJ1-4; d_gene: TRBD1; CDR3nt: TGTGCCAGCAGCCAAGATAACAGGGGCGAAAAACTGTTTTTT; CDR3aa: CASSQDNRGEKLFF
v_gene: TRBV6-5; abundance: once; j_gene: TRBJ1-1; d_gene: NA; CDR3nt: TGTGCCAGCAGTTCGCCACAGGGCGGCACTGAAGCTTTCTTT; CDR3aa: CASSSPQGGTEAFF
v_gene: TRBV6-5; abundance: NA; j_gene: TRBJ2-3; d_gene: NA; CDR3nt: TGTGCCAGCAGTTACAGGGCTAGCGCCACAGATACGCAGTATTTT; CDR3aa: CASSYRASATDTQYF
v_gene: TRBV19; abundance: NA; j_gene: TRBJ2-1; d_gene: NA; CDR3nt: TGTGCCAGTACTAGCGTTAGCTACAATGAGCAGTTCTTC; CDR3aa: CASTSVSYNEQFF
v_gene: TRBV30; abundance: once; j_gene: TRBJ1-3; d_gene: NA; CDR3nt: TGTGCCTGGACTCTACAGGGAAACACCATATATTTT; CDR3aa: CAWTLQGNTIYF
v_gene: TRBV7-3; abundance: NA; j_gene: TRBJ2-1; d_gene: NA; CDR3nt: TGTGCCAGCAGCTATTTTAGCCGAGCCTCCTACAATGAGCAGTTCTTC; CDR3aa: CASSYFSRASYNEQFF
v_gene: TRBV7-8; abundance: NA; j_gene: TRBJ1-4; d_gene: NA; CDR3nt: TGTGCCAGCAGCTTAGGGACATGGGAAAAACTGTTTTTT; CDR3aa: CASSLGTWEKLFF
v_gene: TRBV9; abundance: NA; j_gene: TRBJ2-2; d_gene: NA; CDR3nt: TGTGCCAGCAGGGAAGGGGCGAACACCGGGGAGCTGTTTTTT; CDR3aa: CASREGANTGELFF
v_gene: TRBV6-5; abundance: NA; j_gene: TRBJ2-3; d_gene: NA; CDR3nt: TGTGCCAGCAGCCGGAGCACAGATACGCAGTATTTT; CDR3aa: CASSRSTDTQYF
v_gene: TRBV7-9; abundance: NA; j_gene: TRBJ2-2; d_gene: NA; CDR3nt: TGTGCCAGCAGCCCCCTATCGAACACCGGGGAGCTGTTTTTT; CDR3aa: CASSPLSNTGELFF
v_gene: TRBV2; abundance: NA; j_gene: TRBJ1-2; d_gene: NA; CDR3nt: TGTGCCAGCAGTGCCCCAACCCCCCTTCGAGCTAACTATGGCTACACCTTC; CDR3aa: CASSAPTPLRANYGYTF
v_gene: TRBV4-1; abundance: NA; j_gene: TRBJ2-7; d_gene: TRBD1; CDR3nt: TGCGCCAGCAGCCACCCCGGGACAGGGGGATACGAGCAGTACTTC; CDR3aa: CASSHPGTGGYEQYF
v_gene: TRBV7-9; abundance: once; j_gene: TRBJ2-1; d_gene: TRBD2; CDR3nt: TGTGCCAGCAGTGACGAAGCGGGAGGGCCATATGAGCAGTTCTTC; CDR3aa: CASSDEAGGPYEQFF
v_gene: TRBV7-3; abundance: NA; j_gene: TRBJ2-1; d_gene: NA; CDR3nt: TGTGCCAGCAGCTTTACCAGAAACAATGAGCAGTTCTTC; CDR3aa: CASSFTRNNEQFF
v_gene: TRBV28; abundance: NA; j_gene: TRBJ1-4; d_gene: TRBD1; CDR3nt: TGTGCCAGCAGAAGCCGACAGGGGAGCGAAAAACTGTTTTTT; CDR3aa: CASRSRQGSEKLFF
v_gene: TRBV15; abundance: NA; j_gene: TRBJ1-2; d_gene: NA; CDR3nt: TGTGCCACCAGCAGAGATCGAGCCACGAGTAACTATGGCTACACCTTC; CDR3aa: CATSRDRATSNYGYTF
v_gene: TRBV9; abundance: NA; j_gene: TRBJ1-2; d_gene: NA; CDR3nt: TGTGCCAGCAGCTCCGGACAGAGCTATGGCTACACCTTC; CDR3aa: CASSSGQSYGYTF
v_gene: TRBV7-7; abundance: NA; j_gene: TRBJ2-3; d_gene: TRBD2; CDR3nt: TGTGCTAGCAGCCCACTAGCGTTTACAGATACGCAGTATTTT; CDR3aa: CASSPLAFTDTQYF
v_gene: TRBV5-6; abundance: NA; j_gene: TRBJ2-7; d_gene: TRBD1; CDR3nt: TGTGCCAGCAACACCGGGACAGGTCTTATCGAGCAGTACTTC; CDR3aa: CASNTGTGLIEQYF
v_gene: TRBV30; abundance: NA; j_gene: TRBJ1-2; d_gene: NA; CDR3nt: TGTGCCTGGAGTGTGGCCAGTTTAGGGGCCCTCTTC; CDR3aa: CAWSVASLGALF
v_gene: TRBV2; abundance: NA; j_gene: TRBJ1-1; d_gene: NA; CDR3nt: TGTGCCAGCCAGAGGGACACTGAAGCTTTCTTT; CDR3aa: CASQRDTEAFF
v_gene: TRBV5-1; abundance: NA; j_gene: TRBJ2-7; d_gene: TRBD1; CDR3nt: TGCGCCAGCAGCTTGGACGGGACAGGCAGCTATATGACGAGGGAGCAGTACTTC; CDR3aa: CASSLDGTGSYMTREQYF
v_gene: TRBV7-3; abundance: few; j_gene: TRBJ2-1; d_gene: TRBD1; CDR3nt: TGTGCCAGCAGCTTAGGACAGGGGGGGGCCAATGAGCAGTTCTTC; CDR3aa: CASSLGQGGANEQFF
v_gene: TRBV6-5; abundance: NA; j_gene: TRBJ2-1; d_gene: TRBD2; CDR3nt: TGTGCCAGCAGTTCACCCACTAGCGGGCATGAGCAGTTCTTC; CDR3aa: CASSSPTSGHEQFF
v_gene: TRBV9; abundance: NA; j_gene: TRBJ2-1; d_gene: NA; CDR3nt: TGTGCCAGCAGCGTAGAAGGGGCTGTATCCTACAATGAGCAGTTCTTC; CDR3aa: CASSVEGAVSYNEQFF
v_gene: TRBV7-9; abundance: NA; j_gene: TRBJ2-1; d_gene: TRBD2; CDR3nt: TGTGCCAGCAGCTCGCGGGGGAGCTCCTACAATGAGCAGTTCTTC; CDR3aa: CASSSRGSSYNEQFF
v_gene: TRBV6-5; abundance: NA; j_gene: TRBJ1-2; d_gene: NA; CDR3nt: TGTGCCAGCAGTATTACACAGGGATCGCATGGCTACACCTTC; CDR3aa: CASSITQGSHGYTF
v_gene: TRBV7-3; abundance: NA; j_gene: TRBJ2-6; d_gene: NA; CDR3nt: TGTGCCAGCAGCGTATTCAGGGGAGCTGGGGCCAACGTCCTGACTTTC; CDR3aa: CASSVFRGAGANVLTF
v_gene: TRBV29-1; abundance: NA; j_gene: TRBJ2-1; d_gene: TRBD2; CDR3nt: TGCAGCGTTGGGCGGGAGGGGAATGAGCAGTTCTTC; CDR3aa: CSVGREGNEQFF
v_gene: TRBV27; abundance: NA; j_gene: TRBJ2-7; d_gene: TRBD2; CDR3nt: TGTGCCAGCAGTTCACAACCTAGCGGGGCCTACGAGCAGTACTTC; CDR3aa: CASSSQPSGAYEQYF
v_gene: TRBV27; abundance: NA; j_gene: TRBJ2-7; d_gene: TRBD2; CDR3nt: TGTGCCAGCAGTTTACAACAACTAGCGGGAGGCACCTCCTACGAGCAGTACTTC; CDR3aa: CASSLQQLAGGTSYEQYF
v_gene: TRBV14; abundance: NA; j_gene: TRBJ2-1; d_gene: TRBD1; CDR3nt: TGTGCCAGCCGGGGGACAGGGCTCAATGAGCAGTTCTTC; CDR3aa: CASRGTGLNEQFF
v_gene: TRBV5-4; abundance: few; j_gene: TRBJ1-4; d_gene: NA; CDR3nt: TGTGCCAGCAGCTCGGAGGTACCCGGCGAAAAACTGTTTTTT; CDR3aa: CASSSEVPGEKLFF
v_gene: TRBV27; abundance: NA; j_gene: TRBJ1-3; d_gene: TRBD1; CDR3nt: TGTGCCAGCAGCCCGACAGGGAGATACACCATATATTTT; CDR3aa: CASSPTGRYTIYF